The rows below give T cell receptor beta chains drawn from one sample of a study of metastatic and nonmetastatic thyroid tumors. MiXCR was used by TCRdb to re-call the PCR reads. Of 35,000 to 50,000 clones listed, over 25% were seen once; the top ten hold roughly 9.5%. Sequenced material: blood. The receptors derive from a male donor with papillary thyroid cancer or a benign thyroid nodule (not recorded which). Some clones in this sample may be carry-over from other donors' samples. CDR3s include the opening cysteine and the closing phenylalanine or tryptophan. D genes are given only for firm matches. Clone size appears in some rows only: once, few, many, or a class for an expanded clone.

cdr3_length j_call clone_size d_call v_call cdr3_nt cdr3_aa
17 TRBJ2-7 few - TRBV28 TGTGCCAGCAGTGGACACCAACTAGCACTTTTTACCTACGAGCAGTACTTC CASSGHQLALFTYEQYF
15 TRBJ2-1 few TRBD2 TRBV28 TGTGCCAGCAGTTCTTTGGGACTAGCTCCCAATGAGCAGTTCTTC CASSSLGLAPNEQFF
12 TRBJ1-2 many - TRBV3-1 TGTGCCAGCAGCCAAGCCCGCTATGGCTACACCTTC CASSQARYGYTF
11 TRBJ1-1 many - TRBV7-9 TGTGCCAGCACCTTGGGATCTGAAGCTTTCTTT CASTLGSEAFF
14 TRBJ2-7 many - TRBV9 TGTGCCAGCAGCGTAGAGTCCGGAGCCTACGAGCAGTACTTC CASSVESGAYEQYF
17 TRBJ2-2 once TRBD2 TRBV24-1 TGTGCCACCGCGGGGCCTTGGGAGGGCCCGAACACCGGGGAGCTGTTTTTT CATAGPWEGPNTGELFF
12 TRBJ2-5 many - TRBV30 TGTGCCTGGAGTTACCGCGGGGAGACCCAGTACTTC CAWSYRGETQYF
17 TRBJ1-3 many - TRBV11-2 TGTGCCAGCAGCTGGGGGAGGCTCAGGGACTCTGGAAACACCATATATTTT CASSWGRLRDSGNTIYF
16 TRBJ2-1 - TRBD2 TRBV20-1 TGCAGTGCTAGAGAAGCGGGAAAGAGCTCCTACAATGAGCAGTTCTTC CSAREAGKSSYNEQFF
13 TRBJ1-5 few TRBD1 TRBV6-1 TGTGCCAGCGGGACAGGGGAAGCTCAGCCCCAGCATTTT CASGTGEAQPQHF